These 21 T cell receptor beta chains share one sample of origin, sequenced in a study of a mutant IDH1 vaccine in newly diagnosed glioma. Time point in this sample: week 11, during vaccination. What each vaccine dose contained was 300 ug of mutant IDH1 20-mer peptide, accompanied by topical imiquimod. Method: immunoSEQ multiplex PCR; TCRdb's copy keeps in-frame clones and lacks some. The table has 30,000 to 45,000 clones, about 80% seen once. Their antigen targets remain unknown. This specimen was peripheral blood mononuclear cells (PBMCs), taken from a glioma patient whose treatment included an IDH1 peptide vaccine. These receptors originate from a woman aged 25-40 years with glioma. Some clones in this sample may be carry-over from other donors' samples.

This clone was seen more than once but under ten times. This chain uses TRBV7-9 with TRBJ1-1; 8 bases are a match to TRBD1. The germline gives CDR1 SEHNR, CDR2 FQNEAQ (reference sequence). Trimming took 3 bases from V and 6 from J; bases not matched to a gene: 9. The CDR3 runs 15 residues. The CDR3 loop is CASSLTQQGEAEAFF. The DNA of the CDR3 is TGTGCCAGCAGCTTGACGCAACAGGGGGAGGCTGAAGCTTTCTTT. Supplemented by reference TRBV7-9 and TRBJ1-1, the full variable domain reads DTGVSQNPRHKITKRGQNVTFRCDPISEHNRLYWYRQTLGQGPEFLTYFQNEAQLEKSRLLSDRFSAERPKGSFSTLEIQRTEQGDSAMYLCASSLTQQGEAEAFFGQGTRLTVV.

The CDR3 nucleotides read TGTGCCAGCAGTGCCCCCAATGAGCAGTTCTTC. This gives the protein CASSAPNEQFF. The chain carries TRBV25-1 and TRBJ2-1, with unresolved D. The CDR3 length is 11 residues. V was cut by 4 bases and J by 6 bases, with 4 bases left in between. In germline, CDR1 is MGHDK, CDR2 SYGVNS.

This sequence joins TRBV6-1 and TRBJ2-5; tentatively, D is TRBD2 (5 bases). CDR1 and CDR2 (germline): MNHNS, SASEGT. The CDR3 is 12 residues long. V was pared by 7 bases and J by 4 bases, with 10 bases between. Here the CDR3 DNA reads TGTGCCAGCACGGGGTTTAGAGAGACCCAGTACTTC. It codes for CASTGFRETQYF.

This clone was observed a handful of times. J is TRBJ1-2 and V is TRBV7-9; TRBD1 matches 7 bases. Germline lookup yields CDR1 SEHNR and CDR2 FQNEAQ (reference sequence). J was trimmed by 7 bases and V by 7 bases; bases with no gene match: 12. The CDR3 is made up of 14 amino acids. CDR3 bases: TGTGCCAGCACCCGGGACAGTCAACAGGGTGGCTACACCTTC. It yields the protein CASTRDSQQGGYTF.

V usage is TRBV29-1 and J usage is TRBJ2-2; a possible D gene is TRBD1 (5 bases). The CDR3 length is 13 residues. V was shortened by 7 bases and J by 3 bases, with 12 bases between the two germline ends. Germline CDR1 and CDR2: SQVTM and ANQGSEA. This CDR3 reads CSAQDGDTGELFF. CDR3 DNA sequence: TGCAGCGCACAGGACGGTGACACCGGGGAGCTGTTTTTT.

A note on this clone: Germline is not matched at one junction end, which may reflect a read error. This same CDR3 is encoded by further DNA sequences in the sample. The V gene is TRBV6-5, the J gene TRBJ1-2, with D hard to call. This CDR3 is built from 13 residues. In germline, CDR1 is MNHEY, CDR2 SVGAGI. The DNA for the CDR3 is TGTGCCAGCAGGAGAGACGATAACTATGGTTACACCTTC. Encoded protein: CASRRDDNYGYTF.

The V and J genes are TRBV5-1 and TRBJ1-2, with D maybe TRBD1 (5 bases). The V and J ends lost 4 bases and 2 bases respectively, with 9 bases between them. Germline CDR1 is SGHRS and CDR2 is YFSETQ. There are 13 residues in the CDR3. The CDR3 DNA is TGCGCCAGCAGCCAGGGACTGAACTATGGCTACACCTTC. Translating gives CASSQGLNYGYTF.

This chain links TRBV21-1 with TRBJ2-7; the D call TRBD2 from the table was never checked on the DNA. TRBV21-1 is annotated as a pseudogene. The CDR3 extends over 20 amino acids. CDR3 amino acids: CASTKPLILAGRLGGYEQYF. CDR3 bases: TGTGCCAGCACTAAGCCCCTCATCCTAGCGGGAAGGCTAGGGGGCTACGAGCAGTACTTC.

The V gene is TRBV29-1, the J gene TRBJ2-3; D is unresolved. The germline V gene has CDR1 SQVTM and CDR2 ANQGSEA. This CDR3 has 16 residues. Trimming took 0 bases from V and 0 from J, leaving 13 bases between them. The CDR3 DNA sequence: TGCAGCGTTGAAGATCACACGATAAGGAGCACAGATACGCAGTATTTT. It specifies CSVEDHTIRSTDTQYF.

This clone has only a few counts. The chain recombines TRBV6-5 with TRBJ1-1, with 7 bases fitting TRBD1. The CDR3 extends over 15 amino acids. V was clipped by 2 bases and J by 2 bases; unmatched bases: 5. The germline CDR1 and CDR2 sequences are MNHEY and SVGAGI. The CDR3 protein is CASSYRDSINTEAFF. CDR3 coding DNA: TGTGCCAGCAGTTACAGGGACAGCATAAACACTGAAGCTTTCTTT.

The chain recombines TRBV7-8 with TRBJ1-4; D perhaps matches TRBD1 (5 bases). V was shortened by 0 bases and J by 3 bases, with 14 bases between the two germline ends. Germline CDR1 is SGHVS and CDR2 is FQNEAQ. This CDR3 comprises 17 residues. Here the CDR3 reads CASSLALIGGSNEKLFF. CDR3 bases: TGTGCCAGCAGCTTAGCGCTAATTGGGGGTTCTAATGAAAAACTGTTTTTT.

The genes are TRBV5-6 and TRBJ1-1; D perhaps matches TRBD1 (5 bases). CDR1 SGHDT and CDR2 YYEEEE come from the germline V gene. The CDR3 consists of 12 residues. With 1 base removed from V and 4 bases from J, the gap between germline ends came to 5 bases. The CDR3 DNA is TGTGCCAGCAGCTTGAGGGGCACTGAAGCTTTCTTT. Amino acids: CASSLRGTEAFF.

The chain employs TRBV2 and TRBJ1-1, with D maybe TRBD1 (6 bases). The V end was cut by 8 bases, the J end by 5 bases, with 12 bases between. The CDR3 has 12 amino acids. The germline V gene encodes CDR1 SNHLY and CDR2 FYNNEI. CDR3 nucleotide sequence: TGTGCCAGCGGCAGGGGTAGAACTGAAGCTTTCTTT. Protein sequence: CASGRGRTEAFF.

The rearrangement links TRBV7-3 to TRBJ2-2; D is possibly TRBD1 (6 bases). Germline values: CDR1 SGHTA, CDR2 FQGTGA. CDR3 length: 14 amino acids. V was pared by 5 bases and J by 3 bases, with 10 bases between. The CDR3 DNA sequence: TGTGCCAGCAGCCGGACAGACGACACCGGGGAGCTGTTTTTT. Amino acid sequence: CASSRTDDTGELFF.

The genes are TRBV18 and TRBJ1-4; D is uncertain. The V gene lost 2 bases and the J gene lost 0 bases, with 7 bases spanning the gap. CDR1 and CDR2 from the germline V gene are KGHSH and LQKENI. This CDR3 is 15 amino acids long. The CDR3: CASSPKAATNEKLFF. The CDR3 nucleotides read TGTGCCAGCTCACCAAAGGCAGCAACTAATGAAAAACTGTTTTTT.

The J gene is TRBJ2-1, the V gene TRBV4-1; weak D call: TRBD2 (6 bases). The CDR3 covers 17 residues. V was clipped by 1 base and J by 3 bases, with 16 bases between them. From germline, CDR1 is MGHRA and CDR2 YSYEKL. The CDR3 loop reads CASSQVLSGEGYNEQFF. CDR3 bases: TGCGCCAGCAGCCAAGTTCTTAGCGGAGAGGGCTACAATGAGCAGTTCTTC.

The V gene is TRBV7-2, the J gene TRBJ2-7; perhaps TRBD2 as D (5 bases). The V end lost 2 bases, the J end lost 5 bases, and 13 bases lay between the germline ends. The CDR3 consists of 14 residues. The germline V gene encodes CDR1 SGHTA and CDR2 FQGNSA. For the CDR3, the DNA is TGTGCCAGCAGCTTAAGTCATCGGGAACACGAGCAGTACTTC. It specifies CASSLSHREHEQYF.

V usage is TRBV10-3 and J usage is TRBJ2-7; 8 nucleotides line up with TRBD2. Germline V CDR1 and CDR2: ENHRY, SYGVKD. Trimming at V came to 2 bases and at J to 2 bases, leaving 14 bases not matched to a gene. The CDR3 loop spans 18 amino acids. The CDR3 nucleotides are TGTGCCATCAGTGAGGCCCTTATTTTAGCGGGAACCCCCTACGAGCAGTACTTC. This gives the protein CAISEALILAGTPYEQYF.

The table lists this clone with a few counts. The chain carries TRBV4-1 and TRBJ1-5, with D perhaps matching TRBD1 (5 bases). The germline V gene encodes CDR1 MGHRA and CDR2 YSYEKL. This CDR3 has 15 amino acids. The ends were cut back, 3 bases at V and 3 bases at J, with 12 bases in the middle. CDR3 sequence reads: CASSQVRDLNQPQHF. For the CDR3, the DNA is TGCGCCAGCAGCCAGGTTAGGGACCTCAATCAGCCCCAGCATTTT.

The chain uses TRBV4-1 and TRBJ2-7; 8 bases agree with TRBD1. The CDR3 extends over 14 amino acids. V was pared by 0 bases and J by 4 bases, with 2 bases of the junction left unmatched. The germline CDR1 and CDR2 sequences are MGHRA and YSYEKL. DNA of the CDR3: TGCGCCAGCAGCCAAGATAGGACAGGGTACGAGCAGTACTTC. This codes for CASSQDRTGYEQYF.

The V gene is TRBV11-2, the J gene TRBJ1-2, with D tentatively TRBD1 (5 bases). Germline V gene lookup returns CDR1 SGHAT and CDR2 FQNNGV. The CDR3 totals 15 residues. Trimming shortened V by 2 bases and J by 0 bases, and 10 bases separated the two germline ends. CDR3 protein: CASSLSRGANYGYTF. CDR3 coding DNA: TGTGCCAGCAGCTTAAGTCGGGGGGCTAACTATGGCTACACCTTC.